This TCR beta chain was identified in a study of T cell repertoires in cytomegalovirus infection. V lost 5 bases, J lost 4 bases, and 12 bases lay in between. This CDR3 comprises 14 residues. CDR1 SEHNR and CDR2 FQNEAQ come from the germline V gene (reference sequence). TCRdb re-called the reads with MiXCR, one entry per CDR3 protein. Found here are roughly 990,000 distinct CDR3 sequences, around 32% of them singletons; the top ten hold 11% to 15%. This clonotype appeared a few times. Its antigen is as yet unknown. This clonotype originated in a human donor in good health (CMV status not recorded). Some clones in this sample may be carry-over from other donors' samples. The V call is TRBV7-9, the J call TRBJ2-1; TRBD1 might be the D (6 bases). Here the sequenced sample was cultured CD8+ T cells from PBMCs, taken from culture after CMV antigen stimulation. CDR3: CASSGGHSYNEQFF. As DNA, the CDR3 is TGTGCCAGCAGCGGGGGACATTCGTACAATGAGCAGTTCTTC.